The 26 T cell receptor beta chains reported below all come from one sample, sequenced in a study of CD8 T cells in ankylosing spondylitis. In TCRdb, the 5' RACE reads were re-called with MiXCR into one record per CDR3 protein. The sample contains some 130,000 distinct CDR3 sequences, roughly 6.6% of which appear only once. Source material: blood, either unsorted or a sorted T cell fraction (not recorded which). These receptors were taken from a female donor with ankylosing spondylitis or in good health (not recorded which).

The gene calls are TRBV23-1 and TRBJ1-1; maybe TRBD1 (5 bases). TRBV23-1 is assigned to the ORF class and has an uncertain function. CDR3 length: 14 amino acids. Trimming left V 8 bases short and J 8 bases short, with 21 bases between. CDR3 residues: CASFRNQTEKEAFF. CDR3 nucleotide sequence: TGCGCCAGCTTCAGGAACCAGACAGAAAAAGAAGCTTTCTTT.

The chain employs TRBV7-3 and TRBJ2-2, with D unclear. Per the germline V gene, CDR1 is SGHTA and CDR2 is FQGTGA. This CDR3 spans 13 amino acids. Trimming pared 2 bases from V and 7 bases from J, leaving 8 bases between. CDR3: CASSLFQDGELFF. CDR3 nucleotide sequence: TGTGCCAGCAGCTTATTCCAGGACGGGGAGCTGTTTTTT.

This clonotype was recorded many times. The chain links TRBV6-1 to TRBJ2-1; the D gene is possibly TRBD2 (5 bases). The V gene lost 7 bases and the J gene lost 9 bases, with 19 bases spanning the gap. The CDR3 length is 14 residues. In germline, CDR1 is MNHNS, CDR2 SASEGT. The CDR3, as DNA: TGTGCCAGCAAACTCCGGGCCGGACGGGGTGAGCAGTTCTTC. It translates to CASKLRAGRGEQFF.

This chain connects TRBV20-1 to TRBJ2-7; 11 bases agree with TRBD1. Germline V gene data show CDR1 as DFQATT and CDR2 as SNEGSKA (reference sequence). The CDR3 length is 13 residues. Trimming took 6 bases from V and 2 from J; bases not matched to a gene: 3. The CDR3 DNA reads as TGCAGTGCAAGGACAGGGGGCACCTACGAGCAGTACTTC. Translation gives CSARTGGTYEQYF.

This clonotype was detected many times. The V and J genes are TRBV7-6 and TRBJ2-1, with 11 bases fitting TRBD2. The CDR3 totals 16 residues. Germline CDR1 and CDR2: SGHVS and FNYEAQ. V gave up 3 bases and J gave up 1 base; unmatched junction bases: 2. CDR3 protein: CASSFGLAGSYNEQFF. CDR3 nucleotide sequence: TGTGCCAGCAGCTTTGGACTAGCGGGTTCCTACAATGAGCAGTTCTTC.

This clonotype showed up just a few times. The gene calls are TRBV5-1 and TRBJ2-1, with 16 bases lining up with TRBD2. V lost 1 base and J lost 13; bases outside the gene matches: 8. This CDR3 spans 16 amino acids. The V gene's germline CDR1 is SGHRS and CDR2 YFSETQ. The CDR3 is CASSLIGTSGGASQFF. As DNA, the CDR3 is TGCGCCAGCAGCTTGATTGGGACTAGCGGGGGGGCCAGTCAGTTCTTC. Combining the CDR3 with reference TRBV5-1 and TRBJ2-1 gives the whole variable domain KAGVTQTPRYLIKTRGQQVTLSCSPISGHRSVSWYQQTPGQGLQFLFEYFSETQRNKGNFPGRFSGRQFSNSRSEMNVSTLELGDSALYLCASSLIGTSGGASQFFGPGTRLTVL.

This clonotype was observed many times. The rearrangement links TRBV20-1 to TRBJ2-1; D unclear. V was shortened by 6 bases and J by 5 bases, with 14 bases between the two germline ends. The germline V gene encodes CDR1 DFQATT and CDR2 SNEGSKA (reference sequence). This CDR3 has 13 amino acids. The CDR3 nucleotides are TGCAGTGCGTCCGACAAGCGAAACAATGAGCAGTTCTTC. Its translation: CSASDKRNNEQFF.

This clonotype has ten or more counts. V and J are TRBV25-1 and TRBJ1-2; D is uncertain. The CDR3 has 15 residues. The germline CDR1 and CDR2 sequences are MGHDK and SYGVNS. V dropped 1 base and J dropped 4 bases, with 13 bases sitting between them. The DNA for the CDR3 is TGTGCCAGCAGTGAATCCGCCGGACCCACCTATGGCTACACCTTC. Translating it yields CASSESAGPTYGYTF.

This clonotype has at least ten counts. The CDR3, as DNA: TGTGCCAGCAGCTTGCCGGGACAAAGGGAAGCTTTCTTT. Translated, it gives CASSLPGQREAFF. V and J are TRBV5-5 and TRBJ1-1, with a weak D call TRBD1 (6 bases). V was pared by 1 base and J by 8 bases, with 12 bases between. CDR1 SGHKS and CDR2 YYEKEE come from the germline V gene (reference sequence). The length of the CDR3 is 13 residues.

This clonotype was observed at least ten times. The junction shows a germline mismatch at one end, possibly a read error. V gene TRBV28 combines with J gene TRBJ1-1; D gene ambiguous. Per the germline V gene, CDR1 is MDHEN and CDR2 is SYDVKM. The CDR3 contains 11 residues. CDR3 sequence: CASSLNIEAFF. CDR3 DNA: TGTGCCAGCAGTCTCAACATTGAAGCTTTCTTT.

Comment on this clonotype: One base away lies a much larger clone, so this may be a sequencing read error. The J gene is TRBJ1-3, the V gene TRBV6-2 or TRBV6-3; D gene ambiguous. CDR1 and CDR2 from the germline V gene are MNHEY and SVGEGT. The CDR3 runs to 15 residues. V lost 1 base and J 0 bases, leaving 7 bases between the germline ends. The CDR3 protein is CASSYYDFSGNTIYF. CDR3 in DNA: TGTGCCAGCAGTTACTATGACTTCTCTGGAAACACCATATATTTT.

This clonotype was seen repeatedly, ten times or more. The V gene is TRBV21-1, the J gene TRBJ2-7; the DNA was not used to check the table's D call, TRBD1. TRBV21-1 is classified as a pseudogene. CDR3 size: 15 residues. The CDR3 DNA reads as TGTGCCAGCAGAACCACGACAGGGGGACTAAGCGAGCAGTACTTC. Protein: CASRTTTGGLSEQYF.

This clonotype was observed at least ten times. The rearrangement links TRBV6-1 to TRBJ1-2, with 7 bases identical to TRBD1. CDR1 MNHNS and CDR2 SASEGT come from the germline V gene. CDR3 length: 14 amino acids. V gave up 5 bases and J gave up 8 bases; unmatched junction bases: 11. This chain's CDR3 is CASSRNRGCCGYTF. The CDR3 DNA is TGTGCCAGCAGTCGAAACAGGGGTTGTTGCGGCTACACCTTC.

This clonotype was detected only once. The chain combines TRBV6-2 or TRBV6-3 with TRBJ2-4; maybe TRBD1 (6 bases). Germline CDR1 and CDR2: MNHEY and SVGEGT. The CDR3 loop spans 16 amino acids. Trimming stripped 2 bases from V and 4 bases from J, with 15 bases between. The CDR3: CASSYRGHVLKNIQYF. The CDR3, as DNA: TGTGCCAGCAGTTACAGGGGACACGTACTTAAAAACATTCAGTACTTC.

This clonotype has a count of ten or more. The chain is built from TRBV12-3 or TRBV12-4 and TRBJ2-1; either TRBD1 or TRBD2 may supply D (5 bases each). V was trimmed by 5 bases and J by 3 bases, leaving 14 bases between them. CDR3 size: 15 residues. In DNA form, the CDR3 reads TGTGCCAGCAGTCTAGGGACCTCCAACTACAATGAGCAGTTCTTC. Translating gives CASSLGTSNYNEQFF.

This clonotype was counted ten times or more. In DNA form, the CDR3 reads TGCAGTGCTAGACAGACGAACACCGGGGAGCTGTTTTTT. It translates to CSARQTNTGELFF. This sequence joins TRBV20-1 and TRBJ2-2; D uncertain. The CDR3 consists of 13 residues. CDR1 and CDR2 (germline): DFQATT, SNEGSKA (reference sequence). The germline V and J ends were trimmed by 2 bases and 0 bases, with 4 bases remaining between them.

This clonotype was picked up many times. V and J are TRBV7-9 and TRBJ1-4; possible D gene TRBD1, 5 bases. The V gene lost 5 bases and the J gene lost 0 bases, with 13 bases spanning the gap. Germline-derived CDR1 and CDR2 are SEHNR and FQNEAQ (reference sequence). The CDR3 has 16 amino acids. The CDR3 reads CASSQNLGATNEKLFF. For the CDR3, the DNA is TGTGCCAGCAGCCAGAACTTAGGGGCAACTAATGAAAAACTGTTTTTT. Supplemented by reference TRBV7-9 and TRBJ1-4, the full variable domain reads DTGVSQNPRHKITKRGQNVTFRCDPISEHNRLYWYRQTLGQGPEFLTYFQNEAQLEKSRLLSDRFSAERPKGSFSTLEIQRTEQGDSAMYLCASSQNLGATNEKLFFGSGTQLSVL.

The table lists this clonotype with many counts. The rearrangement links TRBV10-3 to TRBJ1-6, with a possible D match to TRBD1 (5 bases). In germline, CDR1 is ENHRY, CDR2 SYGVKD. V dropped 8 bases and J dropped 10 bases, with 18 bases sitting between them. The CDR3 has 14 amino acids. The CDR3 spells CAIGADHRGSPLHF. The CDR3 nucleotides read TGTGCCATCGGGGCGGACCACCGGGGCTCACCCCTCCACTTT.

This clonotype was recorded at least ten times. This chain links TRBV5-1 with TRBJ1-1; D is unresolved. This CDR3 has 14 amino acids. The V and J ends lost 5 bases and 0 bases respectively, with 11 bases between them. The germline CDR1 and CDR2 sequences are SGHRS and YFSETQ. The CDR3 coding sequence is TGCGCCAGCAGAATCGAGCCTATGAACACTGAAGCTTTCTTT. This gives the protein CASRIEPMNTEAFF.

V gene TRBV29-1 combines with J gene TRBJ1-1; 9 nucleotides align to TRBD1. CDR3 length equals 13 residues. V lost 3 bases to trimming and J lost 10 bases; unmatched junction nucleotides: 9. CDR1 is SQVTM and CDR2 is ANQGSEA in the germline V gene. The CDR3 is CSVEGTGYPRAFF. CDR3 DNA: TGCAGCGTTGAGGGGACAGGGTATCCTAGAGCTTTCTTT.

V usage is TRBV7-9 and J usage is TRBJ1-1; possibly TRBD1 for D (6 bases). The V gene's germline CDR1 is SEHNR and CDR2 FQNEAQ (reference sequence). Trimming pared 5 bases from V and 6 bases from J, leaving 7 bases between. This CDR3 has 11 residues. CDR3 residues: CASSRGPEAFF. In DNA form, the CDR3 reads TGTGCCAGCAGCCGGGGGCCTGAAGCTTTCTTT.

This clonotype has a handful of counts. V and J are TRBV5-1 and TRBJ2-7; D is possibly TRBD1 (6 bases). Trimming cost V 1 base and J 0 bases, with 14 bases left between them. CDR3 length equals 16 residues. Germline CDR1 and CDR2: SGHRS and YFSETQ. The CDR3 DNA reads as TGCGCCAGCAGCTTGTGGGCGACAGGTAACTCCTACGAGCAGTACTTC. This gives the protein CASSLWATGNSYEQYF.

This clonotype was found many times. The V call is TRBV10-3, the J call TRBJ2-3; 11 bases align to TRBD1. Germline V gene data show CDR1 as ENHRY and CDR2 as SYGVKD. The trim removed 11 bases at V and 5 bases at J, leaving 9 bases unmatched. The CDR3 spans 14 residues. CDR3 DNA sequence: TGTGCCCTTTGGACAGGGGGCTTGGGAGATACGCAGTATTTT. Its translation is CALWTGGLGDTQYF.

This clonotype was detected a few times. The chain carries TRBV12-3 or TRBV12-4 and TRBJ2-2; tentatively, D is TRBD1 or TRBD2 (5 bases each). The CDR3 runs to 15 residues. Trimming pared 6 bases from V and 4 bases from J, leaving 15 bases between. The CDR3, as DNA: TGTGCCAGCAGGAAAGGGACGGAGAGCACCGGGGAGCTGTTTTTT. Protein product: CASRKGTESTGELFF.

This clonotype was seen a handful of times. The chain is built from TRBV9 and TRBJ1-5; the D is unclear. There are 14 residues in the CDR3. V shed 4 bases and J shed 4 bases, with 12 bases lying between them. Looked up from germline, CDR1 is SGDLS and CDR2 is YYNGEE. The DNA of the CDR3 is TGTGCCAGCAGCACGGGTGAGGGAAATCAGCCCCAGCATTTT. Its protein is CASSTGEGNQPQHF.

This clonotype was seen ten or more times. The chain has TRBV10-3 and TRBJ2-7, with unresolved D. The V gene's germline CDR1 is ENHRY and CDR2 SYGVKD. The CDR3 runs 12 residues. The V end was cut by 0 bases, the J end by 0 bases, with 0 bases between. In nucleotides, the CDR3 is TGTGCCATCAGTGAGTCCTCCTACGAGCAGTACTTC. It specifies CAISESSYEQYF.